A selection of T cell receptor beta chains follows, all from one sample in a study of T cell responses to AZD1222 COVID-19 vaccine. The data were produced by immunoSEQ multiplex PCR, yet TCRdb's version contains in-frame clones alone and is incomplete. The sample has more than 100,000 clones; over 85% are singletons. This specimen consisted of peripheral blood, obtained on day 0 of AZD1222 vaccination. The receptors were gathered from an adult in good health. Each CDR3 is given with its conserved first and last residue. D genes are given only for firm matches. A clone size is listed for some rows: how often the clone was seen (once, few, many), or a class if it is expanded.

TGCGCCAGCAGTCCCAACCCGGGGAACACTGAAGCTTTCTTT	CASSPNPGNTEAFF	-	TRBJ1-1	TRBV5-1	-	14
TGCGCCAGCAGCCCTACCAAGGACAGGGAGGCCGGGGAGCTGTTTTTT	CASSPTKDREAGELFF	-	TRBJ2-2	TRBV5-1	TRBD1	16
TGCAGCGTTGAAGGAATCGTTGGCTACACCTTC	CSVEGIVGYTF	-	TRBJ1-2	TRBV29-1	-	11
TGTGCCAGCTCACCGGACAGATTCACTGAAGCTTTCTTT	CASSPDRFTEAFF	-	TRBJ1-1	TRBV18	-	13
TGTGCCAGCAGCTTTCTGGGCGGACACACCGGGGAGCTGTTTTTT	CASSFLGGHTGELFF	-	TRBJ2-2	TRBV5-4	-	15
TGTGCCAGCAGACTAGCGGGGGGGTCCTACAATGAGCAGTTCTTC	CASRLAGGSYNEQFF	-	TRBJ2-1	TRBV6-5	TRBD2	15
TGTGCCAGCAGCTTGGTTGGACAGGGGAGTCCCGGGGAGCTGTTTTTT	CASSLVGQGSPGELFF	once	TRBJ2-2	TRBV5-4	TRBD1	16
TGCGCCAGCAGCCAAGCAGGGTACACTGAAGCTTTCTTT	CASSQAGYTEAFF	-	TRBJ1-1	TRBV4-1	-	13
TGTGCCAGCAGCAGGGACAGCCAAGAGACCCAGTACTTC	CASSRDSQETQYF	-	TRBJ2-5	TRBV21-1	-	13
TGTGCCAGCAGTTACCAAGGGGGGGGAGAGCAGTATTTT	CASSYQGGGEQYF	-	TRBJ2-3	TRBV6-5	-	13
TGTGCCTGGACGGACAATTTGAACACTGAAGCTTTCTTT	CAWTDNLNTEAFF	-	TRBJ1-1	TRBV30	-	13
TGCGCCAGCAGACTAGTGGGTCAGGGAAGTGGCTACACCTTC	CASRLVGQGSGYTF	-	TRBJ1-2	TRBV5-1	-	14
TGTGCCACCAGCAGATCCGGGCTCAACAATCAGCCCCAGCATTTT	CATSRSGLNNQPQHF	-	TRBJ1-5	TRBV15	-	15
TGTGCCAGCAGTGAATTTTCTGGAAACACCATATATTTT	CASSEFSGNTIYF	-	TRBJ1-3	TRBV6-1	-	13
TGTGCCTGGGACGCGGGGGGGAGGCAAGAGACCCAGTACTTC	CAWDAGGRQETQYF	-	TRBJ2-5	TRBV30	TRBD2	14
TGTGCCATCAGTGGGACAGGGGTAAGCACAGATACGCAGTATTTT	CAISGTGVSTDTQYF	once	TRBJ2-3	TRBV10-3	TRBD1	15
TGTGCCAGCGCAACGAACACTGAAGCTTTCTTT	CASATNTEAFF	-	TRBJ1-1	TRBV2	-	11
TGTGCCAGTAGTAACCGGGACAGGGGGTTTGAAGCTTTCTTT	CASSNRDRGFEAFF	once	TRBJ1-1	TRBV19	TRBD1	14
TGTGCCAGCAGTGAAGAGGGATACTCGGCCTACGAGCAGTACTTC	CASSEEGYSAYEQYF	few	TRBJ2-7	TRBV6-1	-	15
TGTGCCAGCAGCTTACCCTTCTACGAGCAGTACTTC	CASSLPFYEQYF	-	TRBJ2-7	TRBV7-9	-	12
TGTGCCAGCAGTACAGACAGGGGGCAAGAGACCCAGTACTTC	CASSTDRGQETQYF	-	TRBJ2-5	TRBV2	TRBD1	14
TGCGCCAGCAGCCAAGATCAGAGGAACACTGAAGCTTTCTTT	CASSQDQRNTEAFF	-	TRBJ1-1	TRBV4-3	-	14
TGTGCCAGCAGCTCACAGTATGGCTACACCTTC	CASSSQYGYTF	-	TRBJ1-2	TRBV5-6	-	11
TGTGCCACCAGCAGAGATCCAGGGATGAACACTGAAGCTTTCTTT	CATSRDPGMNTEAFF	-	TRBJ1-1	TRBV15	-	15
TGTGCCAGCAGTGAGAACACCGGGGAGCTGTTTTTT	CASSENTGELFF	-	TRBJ2-2	TRBV6-6	-	12
TGTGCCAGTAGGGACGGCCTAGTCCACGAGCAGTACTTC	CASRDGLVHEQYF	-	TRBJ2-7	TRBV19	-	13
TGTGCCAGCAGTCAAGGACTAGCGGGGGTCTACGAGCAGTACTTC	CASSQGLAGVYEQYF	-	TRBJ2-7	TRBV3-1/TRBV3-2	TRBD2	15
TGTGCCAGTGGCGTCCTAGCGGGGGACAATGAGCAGTTCTTC	CASGVLAGDNEQFF	-	TRBJ2-1	TRBV19	TRBD2	14
TGTGCCAGCAGCATGGTAAACACTGAAGCTTTCTTT	CASSMVNTEAFF	-	TRBJ1-1	TRBV6-5	-	12
TGCGCCAGCAGCTTGGATGGCTCTGGAAACACCATATATTTT	CASSLDGSGNTIYF	-	TRBJ1-3	TRBV5-1	-	14
TGTGCCAGCAGCCTGGGGTCGGGACTTAATAATTCACCCCTCCACTTT	CASSLGSGLNNSPLHF	-	TRBJ1-6	TRBV7-9	-	16
TGCGCCAGCAGCCACCGGACTAGCGGGACCAACAATGAGCAGTTCTTC	CASSHRTSGTNNEQFF	-	TRBJ2-1	TRBV5-1	TRBD2	16
TGTGCCAGCAGCCCCTCTGCAAGGGGTAACTATGGCTACACCTTC	CASSPSARGNYGYTF	-	TRBJ1-2	TRBV9	-	15
TGTGCCAGCAGCAGTCGGGGACAGGGTCGTGAAAAACTGTTTTTT	CASSSRGQGREKLFF	-	TRBJ1-4	TRBV6-5	TRBD1	15
TGTGCCTGGAGTGGACGGTCGGCAGGGGGCTTTTCACCCCTCCACTTT	CAWSGRSAGGFSPLHF	-	TRBJ1-6	TRBV30	TRBD1	16
TGTGCCAGCCGTAGTAGCGGGAGCTACAATGAGCAGTTCTTC	CASRSSGSYNEQFF	-	TRBJ2-1	TRBV2	TRBD2	14
TGTGCCAGCAGTGAGAGTATCGGCGAGTACAATGAGCAGTTCTTC	CASSESIGEYNEQFF	-	TRBJ2-1	TRBV6-1	-	15
TGTGCCAGCAGCCGGTCCAGCGGGAGCTACTCCTACGAGCAGTACTTC	CASSRSSGSYSYEQYF	-	TRBJ2-7	TRBV4-2	TRBD2	16
TGTGCCATCAGTGACGTTCAGGGAGGGTACTTC	CAISDVQGGYF	-	TRBJ2-7	TRBV10-3	-	11
TGTGCCAGCAGCTTGGCGAACGGACTAGTTGAAGAGACCCAGTACTTC	CASSLANGLVEETQYF	-	TRBJ2-5	TRBV5-6	TRBD2	16
TGCAGCGTTTGGACAGGGGGCTCCTACGAGCAGTACTTC	CSVWTGGSYEQYF	-	TRBJ2-7	TRBV29-1	TRBD1	13
TGTGCCACCGACGTGGGAAACACCATATATTTT	CATDVGNTIYF	-	TRBJ1-3	TRBV10-3	-	11
TGTGCCAGCAGACGTTCCAATGAGCAGTTCTTC	CASRRSNEQFF	-	TRBJ2-1	TRBV6-6	-	11
TGTGCCAGCAGTTTATCGATGGGGCCTGGAAACACCATATATTTT	CASSLSMGPGNTIYF	-	TRBJ1-3	TRBV27	-	15
TGCGCCAGCAGCCTTAGCCTAGCGCCCTCGGGGAATGAGCAGTTCTTC	CASSLSLAPSGNEQFF	-	TRBJ2-1	TRBV4-1	-	16
TGTGCCAGCAGCCCGACAGGGACCTACGAGCAGTACTTC	CASSPTGTYEQYF	-	TRBJ2-7	TRBV5-6	TRBD1	13
TGTGCCAGTAGTAAAGGGGGAACGGGGCCCAACTATGGCTACACCTTC	CASSKGGTGPNYGYTF	-	TRBJ1-2	TRBV19	-	16
TGTGCCAGCAGCTTAGGGAGCGGGGCAGATACGCAGTATTTT	CASSLGSGADTQYF	-	TRBJ2-3	TRBV11-2	TRBD2	14
TGCGCCAGCAGCTTGAAGTTATCTGGGGCCAACGTCCTGACTTTC	CASSLKLSGANVLTF	-	TRBJ2-6	TRBV5-1	-	15
TGTGCCAGCAGATTAACCGGGACGGGCGGTGAAAAACTGTTTTTT	CASRLTGTGGEKLFF	-	TRBJ1-4	TRBV14	-	15
TGTGCCAGCAGTTTTATCCCGGTTAATTCACCCCTCCACTTT	CASSFIPVNSPLHF	-	TRBJ1-6	TRBV28	-	14
TGTGCCAGCAGCCAAGGTGATATCCGGGGGCAAGGGACTGAAGCTTTCTTT	CASSQGDIRGQGTEAFF	-	TRBJ1-1	TRBV14	-	17
TGTGCCAGCAGCGTAGGCCCCTCTGGGGCCAACGTCCTGACTTTC	CASSVGPSGANVLTF	-	TRBJ2-6	TRBV9	-	15
TGTGCCAGCAGCCCAGAAGGGACAGGGTCCTCTGGCTACACCTTC	CASSPEGTGSSGYTF	once	TRBJ1-2	TRBV7-2	TRBD1	15
TGTGCCATGTCAGGGGGCGCGTCTTTGCGAACTGAAGCTTTCTTT	CAMSGGASLRTEAFF	-	TRBJ1-1	TRBV28	TRBD1	15
TGTGCCAGCAGCACATCATTCCCGGGAGGCTATGGCTACACCTTC	CASSTSFPGGYGYTF	-	TRBJ1-2	TRBV7-9	-	15
TGTGCCAGCAGCTTTCGATTCTACGAGCAGTACTTC	CASSFRFYEQYF	-	TRBJ2-7	TRBV13	-	12
TGTGCCAGCAGTGCGCTCTACAATGAGCAGTTCTTC	CASSALYNEQFF	once	TRBJ2-1	TRBV27	-	12
TGTGCCAGCACGTACGGCACAGATACGCAGTATTTT	CASTYGTDTQYF	-	TRBJ2-3	TRBV2	-	12
TGTGCCAGCAGCTTTAGCGGGAGGGCCGTTGGTGAGCAGTTCTTC	CASSFSGRAVGEQFF	once	TRBJ2-1	TRBV11-3	TRBD2	15